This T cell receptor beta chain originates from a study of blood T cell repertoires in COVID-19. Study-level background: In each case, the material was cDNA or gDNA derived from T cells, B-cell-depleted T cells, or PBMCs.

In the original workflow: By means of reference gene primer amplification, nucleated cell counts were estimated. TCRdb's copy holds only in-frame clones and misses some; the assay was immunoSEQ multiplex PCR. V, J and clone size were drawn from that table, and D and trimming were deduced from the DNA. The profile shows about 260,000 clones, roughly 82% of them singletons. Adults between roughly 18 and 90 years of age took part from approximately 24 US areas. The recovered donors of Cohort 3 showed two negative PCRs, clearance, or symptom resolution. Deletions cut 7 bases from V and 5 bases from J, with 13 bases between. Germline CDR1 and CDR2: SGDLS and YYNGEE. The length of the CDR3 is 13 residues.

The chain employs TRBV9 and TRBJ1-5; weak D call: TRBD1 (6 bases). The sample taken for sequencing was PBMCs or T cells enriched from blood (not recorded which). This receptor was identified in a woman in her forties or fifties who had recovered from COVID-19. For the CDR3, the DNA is TGTGCCAGCGGCCTCAGGGGAGATCAGCCCCAGCATTTT. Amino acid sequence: CASGLRGDQPQHF.